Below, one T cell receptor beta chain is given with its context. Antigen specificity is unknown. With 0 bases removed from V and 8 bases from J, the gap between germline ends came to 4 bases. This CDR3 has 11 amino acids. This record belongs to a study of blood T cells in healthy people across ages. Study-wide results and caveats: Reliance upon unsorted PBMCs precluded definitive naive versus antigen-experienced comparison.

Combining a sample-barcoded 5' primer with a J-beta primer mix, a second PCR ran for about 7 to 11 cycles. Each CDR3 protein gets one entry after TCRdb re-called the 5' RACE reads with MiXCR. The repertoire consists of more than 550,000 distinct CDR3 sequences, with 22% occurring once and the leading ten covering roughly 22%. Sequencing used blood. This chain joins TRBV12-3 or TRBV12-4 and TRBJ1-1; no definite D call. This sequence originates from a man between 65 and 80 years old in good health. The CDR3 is CASSLAREAFF. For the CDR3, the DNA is TGTGCCAGCAGTTTAGCCCGGGAAGCTTTCTTT.